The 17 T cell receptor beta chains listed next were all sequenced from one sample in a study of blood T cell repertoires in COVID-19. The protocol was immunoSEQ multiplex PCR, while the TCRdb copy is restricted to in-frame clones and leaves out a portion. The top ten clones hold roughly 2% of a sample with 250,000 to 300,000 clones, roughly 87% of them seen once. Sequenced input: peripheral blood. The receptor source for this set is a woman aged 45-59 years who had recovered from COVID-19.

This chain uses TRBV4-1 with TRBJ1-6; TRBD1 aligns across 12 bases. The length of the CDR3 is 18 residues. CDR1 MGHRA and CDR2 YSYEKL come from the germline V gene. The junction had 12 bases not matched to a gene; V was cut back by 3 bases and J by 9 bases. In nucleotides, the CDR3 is TGCGCCAGCAGCCACAAAAAAGGGGGACAGGGGGCGCGTTCACCCCTCCACTTT. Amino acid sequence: CASSHKKGGQGARSPLHF.

In DNA form, the CDR3 reads TGTGCCAGCAGCTTCGGGACGGGAGGGGATACGCAGTATTTT. It translates to CASSFGTGGDTQYF. This rearrangement joins TRBV7-2 to TRBJ2-3; TRBD2 aligns across 8 bases. The V gene's germline CDR1 is SGHTA and CDR2 FQGNSA. This CDR3 spans 14 amino acids. Trimming cost V 3 bases and J 6 bases; bases outside gene matches: 5.

The CDR3 reads CASRTGVNSNQPQHF. CDR3 DNA: TGCGCCAGCAGAACAGGGGTAAATAGCAATCAGCCCCAGCATTTT. The chain is built from TRBV5-1 and TRBJ1-5; the match to TRBD1 covers 7 bases. The germline gives CDR1 SGHRS, CDR2 YFSETQ. Unmatched junction bases numbered 5, after V lost 5 bases and J lost 0 bases. The CDR3 has 15 amino acids. The variable domain in full, completed from reference TRBV5-1 and TRBJ1-5, reads KAGVTQTPRYLIKTRGQQVTLSCSPISGHRSVSWYQQTPGQGLQFLFEYFSETQRNKGNFPGRFSGRQFSNSRSEMNVSTLELGDSALYLCASRTGVNSNQPQHFGDGTRLSIL.

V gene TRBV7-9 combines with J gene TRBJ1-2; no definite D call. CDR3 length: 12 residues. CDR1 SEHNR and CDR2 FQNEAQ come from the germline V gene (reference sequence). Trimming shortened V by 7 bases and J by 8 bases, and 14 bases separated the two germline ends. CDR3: CASNKGGQGYTF. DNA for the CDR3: TGTGCCAGCAACAAAGGAGGGCAGGGCTACACCTTC.

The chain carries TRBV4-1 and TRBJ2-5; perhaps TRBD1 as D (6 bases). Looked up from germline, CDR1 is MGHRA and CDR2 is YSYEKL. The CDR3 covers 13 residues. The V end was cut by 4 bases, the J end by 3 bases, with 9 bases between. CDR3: CASSLYREETQYF. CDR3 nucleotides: TGCGCCAGCAGCCTCTACAGGGAAGAGACCCAGTACTTC.

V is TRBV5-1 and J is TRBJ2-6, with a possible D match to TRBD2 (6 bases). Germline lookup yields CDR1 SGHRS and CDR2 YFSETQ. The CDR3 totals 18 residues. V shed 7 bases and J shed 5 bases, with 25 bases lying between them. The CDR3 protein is CASWGRRTPPLRANVLTF. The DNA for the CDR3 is TGCGCCAGCTGGGGGAGGAGGACCCCTCCGTTGAGGGCCAACGTCCTGACTTTC.

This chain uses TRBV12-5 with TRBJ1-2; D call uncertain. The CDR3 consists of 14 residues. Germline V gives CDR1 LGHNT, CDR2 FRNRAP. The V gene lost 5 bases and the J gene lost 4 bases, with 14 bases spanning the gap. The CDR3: CASGPKEGGYGYTF. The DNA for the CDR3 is TGTGCTAGTGGTCCCAAGGAGGGCGGCTATGGCTACACCTTC. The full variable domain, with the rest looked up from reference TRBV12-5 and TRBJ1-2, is DARVTQTPRHKVTEMGQEVTMRCQPILGHNTVFWYRQTMMQGLELLAYFRNRAPLDDSGMPKDRFSAEMPDATLATLKIQPSEPRDSAVYFCASGPKEGGYGYTFGSGTRLTVV.

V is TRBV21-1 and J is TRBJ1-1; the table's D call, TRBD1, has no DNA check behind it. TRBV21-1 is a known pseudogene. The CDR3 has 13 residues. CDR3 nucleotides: TGTGCCAGCAGCACTTCCTGGGACAGTGAAGCTTTCTTT. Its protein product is CASSTSWDSEAFF.

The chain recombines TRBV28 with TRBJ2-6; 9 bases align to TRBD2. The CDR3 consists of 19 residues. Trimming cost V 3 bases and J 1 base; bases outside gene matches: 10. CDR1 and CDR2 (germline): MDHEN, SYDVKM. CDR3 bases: TGTGCCAGCAGTTTTAGGGCGGGAGGGCCTCTATCTGGGGCCAACGTCCTGACTTTC. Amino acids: CASSFRAGGPLSGANVLTF.

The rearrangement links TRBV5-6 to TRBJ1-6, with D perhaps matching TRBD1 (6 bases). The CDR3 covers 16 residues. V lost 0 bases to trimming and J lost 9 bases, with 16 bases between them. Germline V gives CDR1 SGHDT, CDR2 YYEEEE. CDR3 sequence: CASSLEWGGPASPLHF. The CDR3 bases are TGTGCCAGCAGCTTGGAATGGGGGGGGCCGGCTTCACCCCTCCACTTT.

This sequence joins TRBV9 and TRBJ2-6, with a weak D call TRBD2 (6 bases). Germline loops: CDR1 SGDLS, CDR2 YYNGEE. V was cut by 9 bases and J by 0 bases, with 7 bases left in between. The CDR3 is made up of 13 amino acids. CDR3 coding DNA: TGTGCCACGGGGGACTCTGGGGCCAACGTCCTGACTTTC. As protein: CATGDSGANVLTF.

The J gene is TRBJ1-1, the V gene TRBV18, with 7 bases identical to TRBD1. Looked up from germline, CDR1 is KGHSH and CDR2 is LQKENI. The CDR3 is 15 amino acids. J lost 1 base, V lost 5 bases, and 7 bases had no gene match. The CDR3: CASSSDRVGNTEAFF. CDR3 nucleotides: TGTGCCAGCTCATCCGACAGGGTTGGGAACACTGAAGCTTTCTTT.

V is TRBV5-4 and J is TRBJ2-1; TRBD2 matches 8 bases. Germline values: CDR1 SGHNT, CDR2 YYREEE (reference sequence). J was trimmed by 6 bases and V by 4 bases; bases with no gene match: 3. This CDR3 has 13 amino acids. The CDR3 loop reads CASSGGTSNEQFF. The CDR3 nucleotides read TGTGCCAGCAGCGGAGGGACTAGCAATGAGCAGTTCTTC.

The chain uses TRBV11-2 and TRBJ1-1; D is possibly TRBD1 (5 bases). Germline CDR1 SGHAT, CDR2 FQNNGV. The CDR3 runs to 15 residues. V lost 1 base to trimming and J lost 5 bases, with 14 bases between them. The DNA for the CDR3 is TGTGCCAGCAGCTTAGTCTCAGGGTTGATTACTGAAGCTTTCTTT. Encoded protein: CASSLVSGLITEAFF.

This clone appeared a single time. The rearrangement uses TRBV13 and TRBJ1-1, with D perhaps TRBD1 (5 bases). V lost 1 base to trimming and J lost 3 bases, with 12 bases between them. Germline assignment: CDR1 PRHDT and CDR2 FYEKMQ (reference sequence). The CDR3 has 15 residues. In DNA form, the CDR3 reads TGTGCCAGCAGCTTAGAAGGGGCGCATGACACTGAAGCTTTCTTT. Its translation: CASSLEGAHDTEAFF.

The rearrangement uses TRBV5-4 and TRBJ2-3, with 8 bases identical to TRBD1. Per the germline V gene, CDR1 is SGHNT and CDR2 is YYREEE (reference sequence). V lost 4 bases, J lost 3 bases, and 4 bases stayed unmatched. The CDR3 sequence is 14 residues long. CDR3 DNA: TGTGCCAGCAGCCCTACAGGGGGGACAGATACGCAGTATTTT. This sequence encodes CASSPTGGTDTQYF.

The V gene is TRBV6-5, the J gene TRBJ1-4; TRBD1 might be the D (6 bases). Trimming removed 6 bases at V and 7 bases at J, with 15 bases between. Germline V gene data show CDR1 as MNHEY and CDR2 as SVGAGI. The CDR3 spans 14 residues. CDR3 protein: CASSSRGGGEKLFF. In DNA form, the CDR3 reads TGTGCCAGCAGCTCCCGCGGGGGCGGTGAAAAACTGTTTTTT.